What follows describes a single TCR beta chain. The PCR ran on 60 Vbeta and 13 Jbeta primers. The data were produced by immunoSEQ multiplex PCR, yet TCRdb's version contains in-frame clones alone and is incomplete. The sample carries tens of thousands of clones, roughly 60% recorded once. Germline V gene sequence: CDR1 MNHNS, CDR2 SASEGT. The CDR3 runs to 17 residues. V lost 1 base, J lost 6 bases, and 7 bases stayed unmatched. This sample stems from a study of cytomegalovirus exposure and HLA in healthy donors. V and J are TRBV6-1 and TRBJ1-6; 9 nucleotides align to TRBD1. The TCR sequence derives from a boy aged 10-17 years in good health and CMV-seropositive. What was sequenced was PBMCs. Written as DNA, the CDR3 is TGTGCCAGCAGTGAAGGGGTGGGACAGGGTGTTAATTCACCCCTCCACTTT. Its protein is CASSEGVGQGVNSPLHF.